Given below is one T cell receptor (beta chain) in context. All enrollees were roughly 18 to 90 years old and from 20 to 25 US areas. The data were obtained in a study of blood T cell repertoires in COVID-19. This CDR3 spans 14 amino acids. Losses at the gene ends were 5 bases for V and 2 bases for J; bases not matched to a gene: 3. From germline, CDR1 is GTSNPN and CDR2 SVGIG (reference sequence). Method: immunoSEQ multiplex PCR; TCRdb's copy keeps in-frame clones and lacks some. The sample lists about 400,000 clones; approximately 90% were seen once. The receptor was isolated from a woman aged 18-29 years with acute COVID-19. This chain uses TRBV30 with TRBJ2-7; 13 nucleotides line up with TRBD2. Sequencing was performed on PBMCs or T cells enriched from blood (not recorded which). The DNA of the CDR3 is TGTGCCTGGCGGGGACTAGCGGGAACCTACGAGCAGTACTTC. This translates into CAWRGLAGTYEQYF. The full variable domain, with the rest looked up from reference TRBV30 and TRBJ2-7, is SQTIHQWPATLVQPVGSPLSLECTVEGTSNPNLYWYRQAAGRGLQLLFYSVGIGQISSEVPQNLSASRPQDRQFILSSKKLLLSDSGFYLCAWRGLAGTYEQYFGPGTRLTVT.